These T cell receptor beta chains were read from a single sample in a study of blood T cell repertoires in COVID-19. Here immunoSEQ multiplex PCR was the method, and the copy in TCRdb shows in-frame clones only, minus some. The sample lists 150,000 to 200,000 clones, roughly 87% occurring once. The material sequenced was PBMCs or T cells enriched from blood (not recorded which). Receptor source: a man aged 45-60 years who had recovered from COVID-19. The CDR3 runs from the conserved cysteine through the conserved F or W. The D gene is left open where the match is weak. Size is omitted from some rows. Given values are once, few, many or a class for expanded clones.

.,TRBV2,.,TRBJ1-4,TGTGCCAGCAGAGTACAGGCTCGAAATGAAAAACTGTTTTTT,CASRVQARNEKLFF
.,TRBV27,.,TRBJ1-5,TGTGCCAGCAGTTTAGGGGGGGGCATTCATAGAGGCAATCAGCCCCAGCATTTT,CASSLGGGIHRGNQPQHF
TRBD1,TRBV5-5,.,TRBJ1-2,TGTGCCAGCAGCTTCATGGCTGGACAGGGGCCTCATGGCTACACCTTC,CASSFMAGQGPHGYTF
.,TRBV29-1,.,TRBJ1-2,TGCAGCGTGGGGTCTAACAGGGCAGACTATGGCTACACCTTC,CSVGSNRADYGYTF
TRBD1,TRBV7-2,once,TRBJ1-5,TGTGCCAGCAGCGGGACAGGGTCTAATCAGCCCCAGCATTTT,CASSGTGSNQPQHF
.,TRBV4-1,.,TRBJ2-3,TGCGCCAGCAGCCAGGCATTTAGCGATTTCACAGATACGCAGTATTTT,CASSQAFSDFTDTQYF
TRBD1,TRBV6-1,.,TRBJ1-1,TGTGCCAGCAGTGAATGGGACAGGAACACTGAAGCTTTCTTT,CASSEWDRNTEAFF
TRBD1,TRBV6-5,.,TRBJ1-3,TGTGCCAGCAGTTACTCGCAGGGGGCGGCGGGAAACACCATATATTTT,CASSYSQGAAGNTIYF
.,TRBV5-6,.,TRBJ1-1,TGTGCCAGCAGCCCCGATCCGGGGGGCACTGAAGCTTTCTTT,CASSPDPGGTEAFF
TRBD1,TRBV5-1,.,TRBJ1-1,TGCGCCAGCAGCAAGACAGGGGGGTATACTGAAGCTTTCTTT,CASSKTGGYTEAFF
TRBD1,TRBV24-1,.,TRBJ1-5,TGTGCCACCAGTGACCGGGGGACAGGGGGAAATCAGCCCCAGCATTTT,CATSDRGTGGNQPQHF
TRBD1,TRBV6-5,.,TRBJ1-1,TGTGCCAGCAAGGCGGGACAGGGGTTAAGGGCTTTCTTT,CASKAGQGLRAFF
TRBD1,TRBV5-5,.,TRBJ1-3,TGTGCCAGCAGCTGGGGGACAGGGCCCTACTCTGGAAACACCATATATTTT,CASSWGTGPYSGNTIYF
TRBD2,TRBV2,.,TRBJ2-1,TGTGCCAGCAGAAGACTAGCGGGGGAACACAATGAGCAGTTCTTC,CASRRLAGEHNEQFF
.,TRBV4-1,.,TRBJ2-3,TGCGCCAGCAGTGAACTACCCGGGGCAGATACGCAGTATTTT,CASSELPGADTQYF
.,TRBV10-3,.,TRBJ2-1,TGTGCCATCAGACAGAGTACTTCCTACAATGAGCAGTTCTTC,CAIRQSTSYNEQFF
.,TRBV7-9,once,TRBJ2-5,TGTGCCAGCAGCTTGATGAGCGCGGAGACCCAGTACTTC,CASSLMSAETQYF
TRBD1,TRBV29-1,once,TRBJ2-7,TGCAGCGCCGAAATACAGGGGATCGGCGGCCAGTACTTC,CSAEIQGIGGQYF
.,TRBV28,.,TRBJ1-6,TGTGCCAGCAGTTTGGCGGGGGCGGTATCCTATAATTCACCCCTCCACTTT,CASSLAGAVSYNSPLHF
TRBD1,TRBV7-9,.,TRBJ1-1,TGTGCCAGCAGTCGACAGGGGGACACTGAAGCTTTCTTT,CASSRQGDTEAFF
.,TRBV28,.,TRBJ2-5,TGTGCCAGCAGTTTATCGCGGGGTGAAGAGACCCAGTACTTC,CASSLSRGEETQYF
.,TRBV7-3,.,TRBJ2-2,TGTGCCAGCAGCCCCGACTCGAACACCGGGGAGCTGTTTTTT,CASSPDSNTGELFF
.,TRBV29-1,few,TRBJ2-7,TGCAGCGTTGAAACGGAGTCCTACGAGCAGTACTTC,CSVETESYEQYF
.,TRBV2,once,TRBJ2-7,TGTGCCAGCAGTATCCAGGGGTTCAACGAGCAGTACTTC,CASSIQGFNEQYF
.,TRBV2,.,TRBJ2-7,TGTGCCAGCATAGAGGCCCCCTCCTACGAGCAGTACTTC,CASIEAPSYEQYF
TRBD2,TRBV7-6,.,TRBJ2-5,TGTGCCAGCAGCTTAGCCGCAGCGGGGGGGTATGAGACCCAGTACTTC,CASSLAAAGGYETQYF
TRBD2,TRBV29-1,.,TRBJ2-1,TGCAGCGTGGACGCTAGCGGAGTTTACAATGAGCAGTTCTTC,CSVDASGVYNEQFF
TRBD1,TRBV12-3/TRBV12-4,.,TRBJ2-7,TGTGCCAGCTACAGGGGTGCGTACGAGCAGTACTTC,CASYRGAYEQYF
.,TRBV28,.,TRBJ2-1,TGTGCCAGCAGTTCTTTGCCCACATCCAATGAGCAGTTCTTC,CASSSLPTSNEQFF
.,TRBV11-2,few,TRBJ2-1,TGTGCCAGCAGCTCGGACTCTACCTACAATGAGCAGTTCTTC,CASSSDSTYNEQFF
.,TRBV7-3,.,TRBJ2-5,TGTGCCAGCAGCTTAGGCGGTGGGGGAGGAGAGACCCAGTACTTC,CASSLGGGGGETQYF
TRBD2,TRBV19,.,TRBJ2-2,TGTGCCAGTAGTATAGTTCCCGCGGGGGTGGGGAGAACCGGGGAGCTGTTTTTT,CASSIVPAGVGRTGELFF
.,TRBV5-1,few,TRBJ1-2,TGCGCCAGCAGCTGGACTCCGACACTACCTAACTATGGCTACACCTTC,CASSWTPTLPNYGYTF
TRBD1,TRBV2,.,TRBJ1-5,TGTGCCAGCAGGGGACAGGAGGGACAGCCCCAGCATTTT,CASRGQEGQPQHF
TRBD2,TRBV7-8,few,TRBJ2-3,TGTGCCAGCAGCCCCTCTCACGGGGGGAGCACAGATACGCAGTATTTT,CASSPSHGGSTDTQYF
TRBD1,TRBV3-1/TRBV3-2,few,TRBJ1-2,TGTGCCAGCAGGCCCGGGACAGGGGGCGGTGGCTACACCTTC,CASRPGTGGGGYTF
.,TRBV11-1,.,TRBJ1-2,TGTGCCAGCAGCGCCGCGCGCTCCAATGGCTACACCTTC,CASSAARSNGYTF
TRBD2,TRBV4-2,few,TRBJ2-2,TGTGCCAGCAGCCAAGATGGCGGGAGTGGAACCGGGGAGCTGTTTTTT,CASSQDGGSGTGELFF
.,TRBV28,.,TRBJ1-2,TGTGCCAGCAGCCGGGACTTCGTGAACTATGGCTACACCTTC,CASSRDFVNYGYTF
.,TRBV7-8,.,TRBJ2-4,TGTGCCAGCAGTTACCGTTTCGGGCAGGGTAAAAACATTCAGTACTTC,CASSYRFGQGKNIQYF
TRBD1,TRBV19,.,TRBJ1-2,TGTGCCAGCACAGGGGACAGGGGGCCTAACTATGGCTACACCTTC,CASTGDRGPNYGYTF
.,TRBV3-1/TRBV3-2,.,TRBJ1-2,TGTGCCAGCAGCATCACAGACTATGGCTACACCTTC,CASSITDYGYTF
.,TRBV4-1,.,TRBJ1-3,TGCGCCAGCAGCCAAGAAGGTAGGGACTCCGGCTCTGGAAACACCATATATTTT,CASSQEGRDSGSGNTIYF
.,TRBV30,once,TRBJ1-3,TGTGCCGGAAATATTCAGGGGTACTCTGGAAACACCATATATTTT,CAGNIQGYSGNTIYF
.,TRBV28,.,TRBJ1-4,TGTGCCAGCACCCTAGGAGGGTCTAATGAAAAACTGTTTTTT,CASTLGGSNEKLFF
TRBD2,TRBV29-1,.,TRBJ2-7,TGCAGCGTTGCAAATAGCGGGGGAGCCTACGAGCAGTACTTC,CSVANSGGAYEQYF
.,TRBV11-3,once,TRBJ2-5,TGTGCCAGCAGCCAGGGGGGGACCCAGTACTTC,CASSQGGTQYF
.,TRBV19,.,TRBJ1-1,TGTGCCAGTTCACCCCGGGTGAACACTGAAGCTTTCTTT,CASSPRVNTEAFF